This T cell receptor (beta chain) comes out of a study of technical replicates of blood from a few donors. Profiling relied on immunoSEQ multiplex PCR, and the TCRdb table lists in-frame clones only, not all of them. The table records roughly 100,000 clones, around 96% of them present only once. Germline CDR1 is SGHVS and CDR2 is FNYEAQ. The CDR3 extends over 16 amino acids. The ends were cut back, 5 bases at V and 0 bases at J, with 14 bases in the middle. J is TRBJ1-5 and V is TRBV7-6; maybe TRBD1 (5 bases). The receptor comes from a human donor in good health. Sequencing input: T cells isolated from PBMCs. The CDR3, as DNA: TGTGCCAGCAGCAAATACAGGTTTGATAGCAATCAGCCCCAGCATTTT. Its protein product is CASSKYRFDSNQPQHF.